Below, 23 T cell receptor beta chains from the same sample are listed, as sequenced in a study of Ad26.COV2.S vaccination and SARS-CoV-2 variants. Treatment of the sample: 19 received Ad26.COV2.S at low or high dose, single or two shots; about five received placebo; per-sample allocation not given. All samples were drawn on day 63, counting from the first vaccine or placebo injection. Sequencing used immunoSEQ multiplex PCR; TCRdb keeps in-frame clones, though not all of them. This sample carries over 400,000 clones, about 90% of them seen once, and the ten largest clones take about 4.5%. The starting material was peripheral blood, obtained in a trial of Ad26.COV2.S vaccine versus placebo. These receptors all stem from a person between 18 and 59 years old who received the Ad26.COV2.S COVID-19 vaccine or a placebo.

The J gene is TRBJ2-7, the V gene TRBV7-9; 7 bases line up with TRBD2. Germline CDR1 reads SEHNR; CDR2 reads FQNEAQ (reference sequence). The CDR3 consists of 19 residues. V shed 4 bases and J 9 bases; nucleotides not matched to a gene: 27. The CDR3 region is CASSSNTPGGPLTTAAQYF. CDR3 nucleotides: TGTGCCAGCAGCTCCAATACTCCGGGGGGACCTCTAACAACCGCGGCGCAGTACTTC.

The chain couples TRBV14 to TRBJ2-1, with TRBD2 matching over 13 bases. Per germline, CDR1 SGHDN and CDR2 FVKESK. The V gene end was trimmed by 4 bases and the J gene end by 8 bases; junction bases not matched to a gene: 11. This CDR3 region has 17 residues. CDR3 sequence: CASSLPDPGLAGYEQFF. In nucleotides, the CDR3 is TGTGCCAGCAGCCTCCCGGATCCGGGACTAGCGGGATATGAGCAGTTCTTC. Together with reference TRBV14 and TRBJ2-1, the CDR3 gives the full variable domain: EAGVTQFPSHSVIEKGQTVTLRCDPISGHDNLYWYRRVMGKEIKFLLHFVKESKQDESGMPNNRFLAERTGGTYSTLKVQPAELEDSGVYFCASSLPDPGLAGYEQFFGPGTRLTVL.

Remarks on this clone: The identical CDR3 is also encoded by other nucleotide sequences in the sample. The chain joins TRBV29-1 to TRBJ1-1; a weak D match, TRBD1 (6 bases). The CDR3 runs to 13 residues. Looked up from germline, CDR1 is SQVTM and CDR2 is ANQGSEA. V was clipped by 4 bases and J by 5 bases, with 14 bases between them. The CDR3 loop is CSVGGGRGTEAFF. For the CDR3, the DNA is TGCAGCGTTGGCGGGGGGCGCGGGACTGAAGCTTTCTTT.

The sample holds one count of this clone. This sequence joins TRBV30 and TRBJ2-1; TRBD2 might be the D (6 bases). This CDR3 spans 13 amino acids. Trimming stripped 0 bases from V and 10 bases from J, with 13 bases between. Germline assignment: CDR1 GTSNPN and CDR2 SVGIG (reference sequence). The CDR3 bases are TGTGCCTGGAGTGTAAATAGCGGCTCGGAGCAGTTCTTC. This sequence encodes CAWSVNSGSEQFF.

V and J are TRBV5-1 and TRBJ2-7; D unclear. Trimming cost V 0 bases and J 6 bases, with 13 bases left between them. The CDR3 is made up of 14 amino acids. Germline CDR1 and CDR2: SGHRS and YFSETQ. The CDR3 here is CASSLAVGPGEQYF. The CDR3 coding sequence is TGCGCCAGCAGCTTGGCCGTCGGTCCTGGCGAGCAGTACTTC.

This clone was counted only a few times. CDR3 DNA: TGTGCCAGCAGTGATGGGGACAGGGAATACGAGCAGTACTTC. Its translation: CASSDGDREYEQYF. V and J are TRBV6-4 and TRBJ2-7, with 9 bases aligning to TRBD1. With V trimmed by 3 bases and J by 4 bases, 4 bases remained unmatched. This CDR3 is 14 amino acids long. Germline assignment: CDR1 MRHNA and CDR2 SNTAGT.

V and J are TRBV19 and TRBJ2-5, with 10 nucleotides matching TRBD2. Germline loops: CDR1 LNHDA, CDR2 SQIVND (reference sequence). The junction had 6 bases not matched to a gene; V was cut back by 6 bases and J by 2 bases. The CDR3 is 15 residues long. CDR3 region: CASRPGTSVQETQYF. The CDR3 DNA is TGTGCCAGTAGACCGGGGACTAGCGTACAAGAGACCCAGTACTTC.

V gene TRBV18 combines with J gene TRBJ1-5, with D possibly TRBD1 on 5 matching bases. The germline V and J ends were trimmed by 4 bases and 3 bases, with 10 bases remaining between them. Germline V lookup: CDR1 KGHSH, CDR2 LQKENI. This CDR3 contains 14 residues. The CDR3 reads CASSRPGPNQPQHF. The DNA for the CDR3 is TGTGCCAGCTCACGGCCAGGGCCCAATCAGCCCCAGCATTTT.

The rearrangement uses TRBV28 and TRBJ2-7, with a tentative D call TRBD1 (6 bases). CDR1 is MDHEN, CDR2 SYDVKM, per germline. The V and J ends lost 3 bases and 5 bases respectively, with 14 bases between them. The CDR3 has 14 residues. CDR3 sequence: CASSLRQGIHEQYF. The CDR3 DNA reads as TGTGCCAGCAGTTTGCGTCAGGGGATTCACGAGCAGTACTTC.

V and J are TRBV19 and TRBJ1-5; D gene unclear. This CDR3 spans 14 amino acids. Germline CDR1 is LNHDA and CDR2 is SQIVND (reference sequence). With 3 bases removed from V and 6 bases from J, the gap between germline ends came to 12 bases. CDR3 bases: TGTGCCAGTAGTATGGGTGACATATCTCAGCCCCAGCATTTT. This sequence encodes CASSMGDISQPQHF. Full variable domain (missing parts from reference TRBV19 and TRBJ1-5): DGGITQSPKYLFRKEGQNVTLSCEQNLNHDAMYWYRQDPGQGLRLIYYSQIVNDFQKGDIAEGYSVSREKKESFPLTVTSAQKNPTAFYLCASSMGDISQPQHFGDGTRLSIL.

This rearrangement joins TRBV5-6 to TRBJ2-7, with D possibly matching TRBD1 (6 bases). The CDR3 contains 14 residues. Trimming pared 3 bases from V and 0 bases from J, leaving 10 bases between. The germline gives CDR1 SGHDT, CDR2 YYEEEE. The CDR3 DNA is TGTGCCAGCAGCTCGGGACATCACTCCTACGAGCAGTACTTC. Its protein product is CASSSGHHSYEQYF.

This chain links TRBV29-1 with TRBJ2-7; 8 bases match TRBD1. The CDR3 spans 13 residues. V shed 4 bases and J 3 bases; nucleotides not matched to a gene: 5. Germline CDR1 is SQVTM and CDR2 is ANQGSEA. In DNA, the CDR3 is TGCAGCGTTGGGGACAGGACGCTCTACGAGCAGTACTTC. It specifies CSVGDRTLYEQYF.

This chain connects TRBV2 to TRBJ2-7; 9 bases fit TRBD1. The ends lost 3 bases at V and 3 bases at J; junction bases unmatched: 3. Germline V gene lookup returns CDR1 SNHLY and CDR2 FYNNEI. CDR3 length: 14 amino acids. The DNA for the CDR3 is TGTGCCAGCAGTGAGCGGACAGGGGTCTACGAGCAGTACTTC. Amino acids: CASSERTGVYEQYF.

This chain uses TRBV7-2 with TRBJ2-7; D unresolved. Germline-derived CDR1 and CDR2 are SGHTA and FQGNSA. The CDR3 has 13 residues. Trimming left V 5 bases short and J 2 bases short, with 10 bases between. The CDR3, as DNA: TGTGCCAGCAGCCTCGAGTTTCCCTACGAGCAGTACTTC. It translates to CASSLEFPYEQYF.

This clone appeared once. This sequence joins TRBV20-1 and TRBJ1-1; no firm D call. CDR3 length: 10 amino acids. CDR1 is DFQATT, CDR2 SNEGSKA, per germline (reference sequence). The V end lost 6 bases, the J end lost 4 bases, and 6 bases lay between the germline ends. The CDR3 protein is CSARSTEAFF. The CDR3 nucleotides read TGCAGTGCGAGATCCACTGAAGCTTTCTTT.

The rearrangement joins TRBV30 to TRBJ1-4; D is undetermined. The CDR3 contains 18 residues. Germline CDR1 GTSNPN, CDR2 SVGIG (reference sequence). V lost 0 bases and J 4 bases, leaving 21 bases between the germline ends. The CDR3 sequence: CAWSVPTALTANNEKLFF. The DNA of the CDR3 is TGTGCCTGGAGTGTACCGACCGCCTTGACCGCGAATAATGAAAAACTGTTTTTT.

V is TRBV28 and J is TRBJ2-1; TRBD2 agrees at 8 bases. The junction had 7 bases not matched to a gene; V was cut back by 5 bases and J by 4 bases. CDR1 is MDHEN, CDR2 SYDVKM, per germline. The CDR3 consists of 15 residues. The CDR3, as DNA: TGTGCCAGCAGTCAAACTAGCGGCCCTTACAATGAGCAGTTCTTC. It is translated as CASSQTSGPYNEQFF.

The chain employs TRBV14 and TRBJ2-7; 9 bases align to TRBD1. The CDR3 extends over 17 amino acids. V shed 1 base and J 3 bases; nucleotides not matched to a gene: 10. The germline V gene encodes CDR1 SGHDN and CDR2 FVKESK. CDR3 in amino acids: CASSQAEGDRALYEQYF. Here the CDR3 DNA reads TGTGCCAGCAGCCAAGCGGAAGGGGACAGGGCCCTCTACGAGCAGTACTTC.

V gene TRBV28 combines with J gene TRBJ1-4; D remains unclear. This CDR3 has 16 amino acids. V was trimmed by 3 bases and J by 0 bases, leaving 11 bases between them. Germline V gene lookup returns CDR1 MDHEN and CDR2 SYDVKM. Here the CDR3 DNA reads TGTGCCAGCAGTTTGAAGGGAGATGCAACTAATGAAAAACTGTTTTTT. Encoded protein: CASSLKGDATNEKLFF.

The chain is built from TRBV9 and TRBJ2-1; no clear D. V was trimmed by 3 bases and J by 8 bases, leaving 12 bases between them. The germline V gene has CDR1 SGDLS and CDR2 YYNGEE. The CDR3 covers 13 residues. The CDR3 coding sequence is TGTGCCAGCAGCGCAGCTTTCGTAGATGAGCAGTTCTTC. This encodes CASSAAFVDEQFF.

This chain links TRBV4-1 with TRBJ1-1, with a weak D call TRBD1 (6 bases). The CDR3 spans 13 residues. V was shortened by 2 bases and J by 5 bases, with 9 bases between the two germline ends. Per germline, CDR1 MGHRA and CDR2 YSYEKL. CDR3 residues: CASSQRTETEAFF. The CDR3 DNA reads TGCGCCAGCAGCCAAAGGACAGAGACTGAAGCTTTCTTT.

This chain connects TRBV7-6 to TRBJ1-5; D is possibly TRBD1 (6 bases). V gave up 4 bases and J gave up 6 bases, with 13 bases separating them. Germline V gene data show CDR1 as SGHVS and CDR2 as FNYEAQ. CDR3 length: 14 residues. DNA of the CDR3: TGTGCCAGCAGCTCAACAGGGAACGGTCAGCCCCAGCATTTT. Translating it yields CASSSTGNGQPQHF.

The chain links TRBV27 to TRBJ2-2, with no clear D. CDR3 length: 13 residues. V was pared by 3 bases and J by 4 bases, with 6 bases between. CDR1 MNHEY and CDR2 SMNVEV come from the germline V gene (reference sequence). CDR3 nucleotide sequence: TGTGCCAGCAGTTTTGATCCCACCGGGGAGCTGTTTTTT. This translates into CASSFDPTGELFF.